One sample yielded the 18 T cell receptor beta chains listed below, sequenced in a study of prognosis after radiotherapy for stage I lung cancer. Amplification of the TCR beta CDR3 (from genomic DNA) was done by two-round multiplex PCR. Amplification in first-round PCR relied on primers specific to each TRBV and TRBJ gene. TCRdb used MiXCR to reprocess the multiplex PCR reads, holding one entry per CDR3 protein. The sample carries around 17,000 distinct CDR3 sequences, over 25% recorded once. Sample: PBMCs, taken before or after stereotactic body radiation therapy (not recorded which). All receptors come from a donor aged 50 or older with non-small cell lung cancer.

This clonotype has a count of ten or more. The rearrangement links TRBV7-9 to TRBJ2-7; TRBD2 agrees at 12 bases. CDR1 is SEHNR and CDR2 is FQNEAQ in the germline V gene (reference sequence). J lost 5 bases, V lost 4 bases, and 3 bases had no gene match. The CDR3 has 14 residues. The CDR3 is CASSSSGRVDEQYF. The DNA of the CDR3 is TGTGCCAGCAGCTCTAGCGGGAGGGTGGACGAGCAGTACTTC. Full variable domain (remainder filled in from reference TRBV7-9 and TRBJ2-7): DTGVSQNPRHKITKRGQNVTFRCDPISEHNRLYWYRQTLGQGPEFLTYFQNEAQLEKSRLLSDRFSAERPKGSFSTLEIQRTEQGDSAMYLCASSSSGRVDEQYFGPGTRLTVT.

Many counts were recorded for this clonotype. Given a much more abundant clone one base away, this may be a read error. The CDR3 loop is CSARRPSNYDYTF. The CDR3 bases are TGCAGTGCTCGCCGGCCTTCCAACTATGACTACACCTTC. The chain recombines TRBV20-1 with TRBJ1-2; unclear D gene. The CDR3 covers 13 residues. The germline CDR1 and CDR2 sequences are DFQATT and SNEGSKA (reference sequence).

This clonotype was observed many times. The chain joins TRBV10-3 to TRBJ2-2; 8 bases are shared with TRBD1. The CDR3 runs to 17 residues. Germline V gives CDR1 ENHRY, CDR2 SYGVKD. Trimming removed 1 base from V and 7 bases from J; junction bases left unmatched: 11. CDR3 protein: CAISELTQGAQIGELFF. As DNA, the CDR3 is TGTGCCATCAGTGAGTTAACTCAGGGGGCGCAGATCGGGGAGCTGTTTTTT.

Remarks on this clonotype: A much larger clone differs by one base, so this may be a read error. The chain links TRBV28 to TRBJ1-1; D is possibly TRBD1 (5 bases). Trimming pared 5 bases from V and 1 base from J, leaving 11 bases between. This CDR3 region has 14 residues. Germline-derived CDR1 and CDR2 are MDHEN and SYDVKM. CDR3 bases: TGTGCCAGCAGTGTGGGACGGAGGAACACTGAAGCTTTCTTT. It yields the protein CASSVGRRNTEAFF.

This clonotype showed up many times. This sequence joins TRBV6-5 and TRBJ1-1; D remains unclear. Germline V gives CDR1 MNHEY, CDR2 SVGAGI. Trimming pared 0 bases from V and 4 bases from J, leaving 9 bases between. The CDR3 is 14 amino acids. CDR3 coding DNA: TGTGCCAGCAGTTACTCTGGCAGCCGCACTGAAGCTTTCTTT. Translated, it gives CASSYSGSRTEAFF.

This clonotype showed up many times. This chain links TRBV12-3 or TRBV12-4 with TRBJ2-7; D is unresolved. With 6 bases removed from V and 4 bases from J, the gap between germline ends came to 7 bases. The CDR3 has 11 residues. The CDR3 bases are TGTGCCAGCAGGTACCAATACGAGCAGTACTTC. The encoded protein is CASRYQYEQYF.

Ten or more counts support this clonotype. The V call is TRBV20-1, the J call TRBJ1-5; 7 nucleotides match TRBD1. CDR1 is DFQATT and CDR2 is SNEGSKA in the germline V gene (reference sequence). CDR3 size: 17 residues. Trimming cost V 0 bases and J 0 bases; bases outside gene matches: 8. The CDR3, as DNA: TGCAGTGCTAGAGATGCCGGGACAGTCGATAGCAATCAGCCCCAGCATTTT. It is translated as CSARDAGTVDSNQPQHF.

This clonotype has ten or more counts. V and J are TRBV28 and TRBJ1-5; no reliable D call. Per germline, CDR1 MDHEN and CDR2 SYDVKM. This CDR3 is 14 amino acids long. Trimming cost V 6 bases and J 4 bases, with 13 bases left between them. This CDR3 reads CASSLRNLNQPQHF. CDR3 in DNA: TGTGCCAGCAGCCTTCGGAACCTGAATCAGCCCCAGCATTTT.

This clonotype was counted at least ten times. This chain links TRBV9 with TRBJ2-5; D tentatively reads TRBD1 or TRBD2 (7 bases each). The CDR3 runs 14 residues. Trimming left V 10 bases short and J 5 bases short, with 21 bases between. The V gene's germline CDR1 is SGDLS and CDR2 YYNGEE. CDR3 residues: CAHGEGAIWETQYF. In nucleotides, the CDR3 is TGTGCCCATGGGGAGGGGGCGATTTGGGAGACCCAGTACTTC.

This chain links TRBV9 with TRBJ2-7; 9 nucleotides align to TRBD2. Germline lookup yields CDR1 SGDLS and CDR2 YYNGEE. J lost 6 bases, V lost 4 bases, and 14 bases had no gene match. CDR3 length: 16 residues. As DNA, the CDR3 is TGTGCCAGCAGCCCGGGACTAGCTGTAGGGTTCTCCGAGCAGTACTTC. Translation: CASSPGLAVGFSEQYF.

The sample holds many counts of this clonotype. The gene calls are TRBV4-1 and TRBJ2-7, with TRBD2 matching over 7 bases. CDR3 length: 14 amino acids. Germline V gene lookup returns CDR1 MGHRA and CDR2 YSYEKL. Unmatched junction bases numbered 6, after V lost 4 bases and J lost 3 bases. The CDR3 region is CASSLEAGVYEQYF. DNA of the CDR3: TGCGCCAGCAGCCTTGAGGCGGGGGTCTACGAGCAGTACTTC.

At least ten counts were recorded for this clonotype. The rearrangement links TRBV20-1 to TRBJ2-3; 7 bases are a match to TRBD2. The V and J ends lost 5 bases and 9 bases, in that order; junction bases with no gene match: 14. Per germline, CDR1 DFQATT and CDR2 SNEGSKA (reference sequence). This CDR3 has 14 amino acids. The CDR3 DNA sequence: TGCAGTGCTCCGAAGGTCGGGCGGGAGACCACGCAGTATTTT. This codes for CSAPKVGRETTQYF.

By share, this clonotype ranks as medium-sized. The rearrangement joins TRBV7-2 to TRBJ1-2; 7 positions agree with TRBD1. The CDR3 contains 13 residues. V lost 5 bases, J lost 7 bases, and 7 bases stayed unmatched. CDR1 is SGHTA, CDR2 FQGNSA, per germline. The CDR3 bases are TGTGCCAGCAGCCGTACAGGGGTTTCTGGCTACACCTTC. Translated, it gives CASSRTGVSGYTF. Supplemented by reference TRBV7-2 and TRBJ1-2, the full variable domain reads GAGVSQSPSNKVTEKGKDVELRCDPISGHTALYWYRQSLGQGLEFLIYFQGNSAPDKSGLPSDRFSAERTGGSVSTLTIQRTQQEDSAVYLCASSRTGVSGYTFGSGTRLTVV.

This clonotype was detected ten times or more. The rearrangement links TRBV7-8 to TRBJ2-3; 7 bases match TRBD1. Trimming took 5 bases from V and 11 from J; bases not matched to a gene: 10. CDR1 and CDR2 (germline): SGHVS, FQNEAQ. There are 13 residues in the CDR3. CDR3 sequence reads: CASSQNRDSWQYF. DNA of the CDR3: TGTGCCAGCAGCCAGAACCGGGACAGCTGGCAGTATTTT. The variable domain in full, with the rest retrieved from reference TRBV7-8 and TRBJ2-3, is GAGVSQSPRYKVAKRGQDVALRCDPISGHVSLFWYQQALGQGPEFLTYFQNEAQLDKSGLPSDRFFAERPEGSVSTLKIQRTQQEDSAVYLCASSQNRDSWQYFGPGTRLTVL.

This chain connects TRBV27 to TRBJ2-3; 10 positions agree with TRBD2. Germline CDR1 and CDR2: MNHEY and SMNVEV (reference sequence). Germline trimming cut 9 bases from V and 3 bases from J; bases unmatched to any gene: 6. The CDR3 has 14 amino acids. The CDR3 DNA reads TGTGCCAGTTCACTAGCGGGACGTACAGATACGCAGTATTTT. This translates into CASSLAGRTDTQYF.

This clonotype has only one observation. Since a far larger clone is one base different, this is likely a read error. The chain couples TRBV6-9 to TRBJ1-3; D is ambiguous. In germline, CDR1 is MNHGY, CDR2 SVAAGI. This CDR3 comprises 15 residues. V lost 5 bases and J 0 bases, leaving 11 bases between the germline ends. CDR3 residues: CASSTVTTSGNTIYF. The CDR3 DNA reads TGTGCCAGCAGTACCGTGACTACCTCTGGAAACACCATATATTTT.

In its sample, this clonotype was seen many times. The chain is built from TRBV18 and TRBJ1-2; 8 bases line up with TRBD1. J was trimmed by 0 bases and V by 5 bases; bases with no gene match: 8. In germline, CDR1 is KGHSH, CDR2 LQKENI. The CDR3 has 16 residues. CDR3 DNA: TGTGCCAGCTCAACAGGTGGACAGGGCTCTAACTATGGCTACACCTTC. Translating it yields CASSTGGQGSNYGYTF.

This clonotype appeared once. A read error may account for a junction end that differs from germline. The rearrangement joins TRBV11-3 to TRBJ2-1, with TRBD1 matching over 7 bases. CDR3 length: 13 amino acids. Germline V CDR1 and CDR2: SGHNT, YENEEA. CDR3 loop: CASSPAGGREQFF. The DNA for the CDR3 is TGCGCCAGCAGCCCCGCAGGGGGTAGAGAGCAGTTCTTC.